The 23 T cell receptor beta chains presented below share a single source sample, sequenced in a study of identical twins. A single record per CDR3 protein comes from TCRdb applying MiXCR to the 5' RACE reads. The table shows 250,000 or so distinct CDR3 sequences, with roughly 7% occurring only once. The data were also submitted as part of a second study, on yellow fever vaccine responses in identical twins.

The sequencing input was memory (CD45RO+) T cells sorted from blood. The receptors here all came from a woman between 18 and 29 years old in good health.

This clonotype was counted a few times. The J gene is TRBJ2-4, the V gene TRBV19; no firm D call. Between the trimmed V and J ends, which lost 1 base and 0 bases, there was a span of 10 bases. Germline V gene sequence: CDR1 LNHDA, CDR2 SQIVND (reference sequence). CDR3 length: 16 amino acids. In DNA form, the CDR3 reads TGTGCCAGTAGTATAGGCAGAATTGTAGCCAAAAACATTCAGTACTTC. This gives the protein CASSIGRIVAKNIQYF.

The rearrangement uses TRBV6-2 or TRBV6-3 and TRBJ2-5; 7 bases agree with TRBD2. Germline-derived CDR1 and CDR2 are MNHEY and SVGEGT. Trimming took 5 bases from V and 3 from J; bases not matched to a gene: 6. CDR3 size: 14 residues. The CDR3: CASSPGTNKETQYF. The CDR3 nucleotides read TGTGCCAGCAGTCCCGGGACTAACAAAGAGACCCAGTACTTC.

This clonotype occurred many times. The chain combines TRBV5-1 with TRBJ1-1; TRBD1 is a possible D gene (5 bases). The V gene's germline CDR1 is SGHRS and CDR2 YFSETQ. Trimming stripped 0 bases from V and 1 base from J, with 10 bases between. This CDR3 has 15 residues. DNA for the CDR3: TGCGCCAGCAGCTTGGGAAGGGGCCGGAACACTGAAGCTTTCTTT. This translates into CASSLGRGRNTEAFF.

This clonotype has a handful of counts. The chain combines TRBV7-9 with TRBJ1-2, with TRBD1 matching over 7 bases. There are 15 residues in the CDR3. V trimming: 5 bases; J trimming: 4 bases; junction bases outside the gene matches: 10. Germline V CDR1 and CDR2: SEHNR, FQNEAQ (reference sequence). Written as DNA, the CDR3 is TGTGCCAGCAGCAGACGACAGGGAGGGTTCTATGGCTACACCTTC. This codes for CASSRRQGGFYGYTF.

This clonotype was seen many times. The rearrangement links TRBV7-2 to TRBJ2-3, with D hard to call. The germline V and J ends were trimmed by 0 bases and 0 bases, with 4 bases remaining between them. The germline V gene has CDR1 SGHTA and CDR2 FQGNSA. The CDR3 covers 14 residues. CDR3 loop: CASSLAKSTDTQYF. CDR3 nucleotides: TGTGCCAGCAGCTTAGCGAAGAGCACAGATACGCAGTATTTT.

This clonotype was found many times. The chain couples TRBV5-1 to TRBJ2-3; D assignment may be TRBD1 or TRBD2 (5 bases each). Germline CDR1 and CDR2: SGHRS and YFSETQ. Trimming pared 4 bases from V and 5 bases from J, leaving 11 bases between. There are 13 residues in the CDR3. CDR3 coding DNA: TGCGCCAGCAGCACTAGACAGTTAGATACGCAGTATTTT. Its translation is CASSTRQLDTQYF. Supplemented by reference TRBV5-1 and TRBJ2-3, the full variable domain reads KAGVTQTPRYLIKTRGQQVTLSCSPISGHRSVSWYQQTPGQGLQFLFEYFSETQRNKGNFPGRFSGRQFSNSRSEMNVSTLELGDSALYLCASSTRQLDTQYFGPGTRLTVL.

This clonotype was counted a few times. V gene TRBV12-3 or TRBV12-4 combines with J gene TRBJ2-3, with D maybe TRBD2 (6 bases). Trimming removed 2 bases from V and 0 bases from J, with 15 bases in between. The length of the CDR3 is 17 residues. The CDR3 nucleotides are TGTGCCAGCAGTTTATGGGCAGCGGGCCCGAGCACAGATACGCAGTATTTT. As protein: CASSLWAAGPSTDTQYF.

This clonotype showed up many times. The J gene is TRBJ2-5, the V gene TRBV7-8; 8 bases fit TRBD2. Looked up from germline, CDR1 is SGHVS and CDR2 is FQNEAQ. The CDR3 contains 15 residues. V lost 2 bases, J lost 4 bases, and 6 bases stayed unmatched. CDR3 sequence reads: CASSLQRESRETQYF. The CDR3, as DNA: TGTGCCAGCAGCTTACAGCGGGAGAGCCGAGAGACCCAGTACTTC. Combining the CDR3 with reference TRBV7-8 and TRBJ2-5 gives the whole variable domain GAGVSQSPRYKVAKRGQDVALRCDPISGHVSLFWYQQALGQGPEFLTYFQNEAQLDKSGLPSDRFFAERPEGSVSTLKIQRTQQEDSAVYLCASSLQRESRETQYFGPGTRLLVL.

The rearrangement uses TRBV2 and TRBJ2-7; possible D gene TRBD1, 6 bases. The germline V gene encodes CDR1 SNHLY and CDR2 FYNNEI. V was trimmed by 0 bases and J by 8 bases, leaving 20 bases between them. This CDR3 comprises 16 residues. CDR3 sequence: CASSEALLGGRPQQYV. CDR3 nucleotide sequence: TGTGCCAGCAGTGAAGCGCTCTTAGGGGGAAGACCACAGCAGTACGTC.

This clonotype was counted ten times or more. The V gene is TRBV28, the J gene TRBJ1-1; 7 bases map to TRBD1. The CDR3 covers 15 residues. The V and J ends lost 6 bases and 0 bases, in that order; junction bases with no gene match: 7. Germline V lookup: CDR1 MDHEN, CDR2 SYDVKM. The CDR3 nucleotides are TGTGCCAGCAGCTCGACCGGGACAGTGAACACTGAAGCTTTCTTT. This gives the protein CASSSTGTVNTEAFF.

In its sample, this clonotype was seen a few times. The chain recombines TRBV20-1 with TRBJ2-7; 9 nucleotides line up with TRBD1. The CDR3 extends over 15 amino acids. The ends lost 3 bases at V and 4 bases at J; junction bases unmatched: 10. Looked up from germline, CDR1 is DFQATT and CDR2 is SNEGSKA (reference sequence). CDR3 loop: CSASGRQGGPYEQYV. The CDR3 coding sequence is TGCAGTGCTAGCGGGCGACAGGGGGGGCCTTACGAGCAGTACGTC.

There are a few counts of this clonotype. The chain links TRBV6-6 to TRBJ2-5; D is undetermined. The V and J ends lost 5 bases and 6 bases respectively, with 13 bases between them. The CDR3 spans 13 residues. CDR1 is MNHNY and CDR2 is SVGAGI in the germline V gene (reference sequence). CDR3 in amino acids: CASSPAGTQTQYF. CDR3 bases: TGTGCCAGCAGTCCTGCCGGCACTCAGACCCAGTACTTC.

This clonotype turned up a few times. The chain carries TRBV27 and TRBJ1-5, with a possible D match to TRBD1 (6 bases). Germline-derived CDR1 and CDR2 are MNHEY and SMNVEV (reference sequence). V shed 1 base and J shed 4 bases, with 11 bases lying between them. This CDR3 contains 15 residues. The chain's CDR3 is CASSLWGLGNQPQHF. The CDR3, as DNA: TGTGCCAGCAGTTTATGGGGGCTGGGAAATCAGCCCCAGCATTTT.

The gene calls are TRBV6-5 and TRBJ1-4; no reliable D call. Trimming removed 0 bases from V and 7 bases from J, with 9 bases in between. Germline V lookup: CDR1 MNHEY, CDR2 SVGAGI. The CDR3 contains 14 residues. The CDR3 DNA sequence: TGTGCCAGCAGTTACTCGGTGCGTGGTGAAAAACTGTTTTTT. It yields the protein CASSYSVRGEKLFF.

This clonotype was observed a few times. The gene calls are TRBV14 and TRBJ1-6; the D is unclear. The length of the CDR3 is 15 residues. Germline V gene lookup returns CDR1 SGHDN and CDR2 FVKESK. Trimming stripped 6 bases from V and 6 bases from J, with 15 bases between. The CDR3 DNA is TGTGCCAGCAGTTCCCTGGGAGCAATTAATTCACCCCTCCACTTT. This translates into CASSSLGAINSPLHF.

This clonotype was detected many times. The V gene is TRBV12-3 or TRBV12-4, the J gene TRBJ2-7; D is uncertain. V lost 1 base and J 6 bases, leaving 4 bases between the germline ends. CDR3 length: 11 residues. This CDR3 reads CASSLGGEQYF. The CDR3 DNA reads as TGTGCCAGCAGTTTAGGGGGCGAGCAGTACTTC.

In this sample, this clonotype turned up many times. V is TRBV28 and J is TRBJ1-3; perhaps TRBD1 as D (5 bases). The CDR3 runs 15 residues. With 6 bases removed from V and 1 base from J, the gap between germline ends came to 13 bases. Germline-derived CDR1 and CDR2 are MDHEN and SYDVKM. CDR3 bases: TGTGCCAGCAGGCCGGCCGGGACTTCTGGAAACACCATATATTTT. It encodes CASRPAGTSGNTIYF.

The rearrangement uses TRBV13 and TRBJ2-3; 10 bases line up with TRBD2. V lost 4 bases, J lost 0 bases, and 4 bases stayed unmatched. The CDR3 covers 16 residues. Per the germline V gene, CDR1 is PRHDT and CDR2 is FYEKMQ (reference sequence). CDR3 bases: TGTGCCAGCAGCTCGGGACTAGCGACTAGCACAGATACGCAGTATTTT. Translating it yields CASSSGLATSTDTQYF.

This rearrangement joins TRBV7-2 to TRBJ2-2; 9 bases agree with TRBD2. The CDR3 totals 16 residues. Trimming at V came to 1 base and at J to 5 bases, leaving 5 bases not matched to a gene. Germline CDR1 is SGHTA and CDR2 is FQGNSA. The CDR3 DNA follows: TGTGCCAGCAGCTTAGGCGGGGGGGCGCGGACCGGGGAGCTGTTTTTT. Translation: CASSLGGGARTGELFF.

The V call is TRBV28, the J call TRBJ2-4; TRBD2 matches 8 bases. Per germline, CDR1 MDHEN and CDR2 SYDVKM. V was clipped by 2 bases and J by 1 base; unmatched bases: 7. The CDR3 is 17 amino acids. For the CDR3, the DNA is TGTGCCAGCAGTTTAGCGGGAGGAATTTTTGCCAAAAACATTCAGTACTTC. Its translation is CASSLAGGIFAKNIQYF.

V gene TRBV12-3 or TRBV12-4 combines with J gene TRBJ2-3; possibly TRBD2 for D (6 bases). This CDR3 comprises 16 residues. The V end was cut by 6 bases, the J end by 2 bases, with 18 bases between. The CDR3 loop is CASSPSGLVFTDTQYF. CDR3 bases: TGTGCCAGCAGCCCATCGGGACTCGTTTTCACAGATACGCAGTATTTT.

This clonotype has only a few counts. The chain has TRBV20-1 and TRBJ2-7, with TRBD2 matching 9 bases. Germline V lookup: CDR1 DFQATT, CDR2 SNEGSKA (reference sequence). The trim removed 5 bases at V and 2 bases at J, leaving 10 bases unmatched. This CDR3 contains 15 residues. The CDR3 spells CSARKQREVTYEQYF. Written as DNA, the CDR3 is TGCAGTGCTCGGAAGCAGCGGGAGGTTACCTACGAGCAGTACTTC.

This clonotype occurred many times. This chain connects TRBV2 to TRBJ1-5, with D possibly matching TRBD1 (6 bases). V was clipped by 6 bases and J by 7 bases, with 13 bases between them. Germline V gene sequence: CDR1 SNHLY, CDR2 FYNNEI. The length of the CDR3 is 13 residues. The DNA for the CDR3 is TGTGCCAGCAGCCGACAGGCGGAACAGCCCCAGCATTTT. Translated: CASSRQAEQPQHF.